The 8 T cell receptor beta chains below come from one sample, sequenced in a study of blood T cell repertoires in COVID-19. Only in-frame clones appear in the TCRdb table, and some are missing; sequencing was by immunoSEQ multiplex PCR. The sample lists 100,000 to 130,000 clones, around 92% occurring once. Material: peripheral blood. All receptors derive from a man aged 35 to 55 with active or convalescent COVID-19.

V is TRBV10-3 and J is TRBJ2-1; tentative D call: TRBD2 (6 bases). Deletions cut 3 bases from V and 0 bases from J, with 12 bases between. The CDR3 extends over 16 amino acids. Germline lookup yields CDR1 ENHRY and CDR2 SYGVKD. CDR3 residues: CAISESGGSSYNEQFF. Written as DNA, the CDR3 is TGTGCCATCAGTGAATCCGGGGGAAGCTCCTACAATGAGCAGTTCTTC.

V is TRBV18 and J is TRBJ2-3; 7 bases match TRBD1. This CDR3 has 16 residues. V lost 0 bases to trimming and J lost 3 bases; unmatched junction nucleotides: 6. Germline V gene sequence: CDR1 KGHSH, CDR2 LQKENI. The CDR3 sequence: CASSPPIKGATDTQYF. In nucleotides, the CDR3 is TGTGCCAGCTCACCACCGATTAAGGGGGCAACAGATACGCAGTATTTT.

This sequence joins TRBV5-4 and TRBJ1-2; D gene ambiguous. Germline V CDR1 and CDR2: SGHNT, YYREEE (reference sequence). V was trimmed by 0 bases and J by 3 bases, leaving 9 bases between them. This CDR3 comprises 14 residues. The CDR3 protein is CASSLGQTDYGYTF. The DNA for the CDR3 is TGTGCCAGCAGCTTGGGCCAGACTGACTATGGCTACACCTTC.

This rearrangement joins TRBV7-2 to TRBJ2-3, with 10 bases lining up with TRBD1. Germline V gene sequence: CDR1 SGHTA, CDR2 FQGNSA. With 5 bases clipped from V and 3 bases from J, the junction kept 5 bases outside the gene matches. The CDR3 sequence is 15 residues long. The DNA for the CDR3 is TGTGCCAGCAGCCTAGGGACAGGGGAAACAGATACGCAGTATTTT. Its translation is CASSLGTGETDTQYF.

The V and J genes are TRBV27 and TRBJ1-1; D is uncertain. Germline loops: CDR1 MNHEY, CDR2 SMNVEV (reference sequence). Trimming cost V 4 bases and J 0 bases, with 9 bases left between them. The CDR3 extends over 14 amino acids. The CDR3 DNA sequence: TGTGCCAGCAGTTCTTACAGCTTGAACACTGAAGCTTTCTTT. Amino acid sequence: CASSSYSLNTEAFF.

The chain carries TRBV15 and TRBJ1-3; D might be TRBD1 (6 bases). The CDR3 loop spans 15 amino acids. Germline CDR1 is LNHNV and CDR2 is YYDKDF (reference sequence). V was pared by 1 base and J by 3 bases, with 10 bases between. CDR3 in amino acids: CATSRGRGFGNTIYF. CDR3 bases: TGTGCCACCAGCAGAGGCAGGGGATTTGGAAACACCATATATTTT.

This clone came up a few times. The chain has TRBV13 and TRBJ2-2; D is undetermined. Germline V gene sequence: CDR1 PRHDT, CDR2 FYEKMQ (reference sequence). This CDR3 contains 12 residues. V dropped 4 bases and J dropped 7 bases, with 7 bases sitting between them. The CDR3 region is CASSSVDGELFF. CDR3 sequence (DNA): TGTGCCAGCAGCTCAGTTGACGGGGAGCTGTTTTTT.

V is TRBV2 and J is TRBJ1-2; TRBD1 matches at 8 bases. The junction had 7 bases not matched to a gene; V was cut back by 6 bases and J by 4 bases. This CDR3 has 14 residues. CDR1 is SNHLY and CDR2 is FYNNEI in the germline V gene. The CDR3 loop reads CASRGQGQSYGYTF. CDR3 in DNA: TGTGCCAGCAGAGGACAGGGACAAAGCTATGGCTACACCTTC.